One and the same sample provided the 15 T cell receptor beta chains below, sequenced in a study of beta chain features in type 1 diabetes. Every bit of the isolated RNA underwent reverse transcription, so sequencing read expressed TCRB transcripts. Clones were read by immunoSEQ multiplex PCR, and TCRdb kept only the in-frame ones, dropping some. The sample has a few hundred thousand clones; roughly an eighth are singletons. Specimen: naive CD4+ T cells from blood. Source of these receptors: a man aged 18 to 29 in good health.

This clone came up a few times. The chain joins TRBV9 to TRBJ2-7, with 12 bases identical to TRBD2. V gave up 0 bases and J gave up 2 bases; unmatched junction bases: 6. Germline V lookup: CDR1 SGDLS, CDR2 YYNGEE. The CDR3 is 17 amino acids. The CDR3 DNA reads as TGTGCCAGCAGCGTAGGGGGACTAGCGGGCCAGACCTACGAGCAGTACTTC. This translates into CASSVGGLAGQTYEQYF.

In this sample, this clone turned up a few times. The chain recombines TRBV19 with TRBJ1-1; a weak D match, TRBD1 (6 bases). The CDR3 runs 11 residues. The germline CDR1 and CDR2 sequences are LNHDA and SQIVND (reference sequence). The CDR3 is CGTAKNTEAFF. The CDR3 nucleotides are TGTGGGACAGCCAAGAACACTGAAGCTTTCTTT.

The chain combines TRBV7-9 with TRBJ2-7; D not certain. The CDR3 is made up of 14 amino acids. V lost 1 base, J lost 2 bases, and 9 bases lay in between. Germline lookup yields CDR1 SEHNR and CDR2 FQNEAQ (reference sequence). CDR3 nucleotides: TGTGCCAGCAGCTTAGACACAGTGACCTACGAGCAGTACTTC. Translated, it gives CASSLDTVTYEQYF.

The chain combines TRBV9 with TRBJ1-2; no firm D call. Germline CDR1 reads SGDLS; CDR2 reads YYNGEE. Trimming took 3 bases from V and 4 from J, leaving 7 bases between them. This CDR3 comprises 12 residues. CDR3 nucleotides: TGTGCCAGCAGCGGGCGGATCTATGGCTACACCTTC. This gives the protein CASSGRIYGYTF.

This clone was seen more than once but under ten times. This rearrangement joins TRBV18 to TRBJ1-1; TRBD1 is a possible D gene (6 bases). The CDR3 is made up of 14 amino acids. The V end was cut by 4 bases, the J end by 4 bases, with 13 bases between. Looked up from germline, CDR1 is KGHSH and CDR2 is LQKENI. The CDR3 nucleotides read TGTGCCAGCTCACAACTGGACAGCTTCACTGAAGCTTTCTTT. It translates to CASSQLDSFTEAFF.

The chain couples TRBV2 to TRBJ1-2, with 7 bases fitting TRBD1. V shed 8 bases, J shed 2 bases, and the junction held 5 bases outside the gene matches. The CDR3 extends over 13 amino acids. Germline assignment: CDR1 SNHLY and CDR2 FYNNEI. The CDR3 sequence is CASRTGANYGYTF. In DNA form, the CDR3 reads TGTGCCAGCCGAACAGGGGCGAACTATGGCTACACCTTC.

CDR3 region: CASSSGTGVRYGYTF. In DNA form, the CDR3 reads TGTGCCAGCAGTTCCGGGACAGGGGTTCGGTATGGCTACACCTTC. The chain has TRBV28 and TRBJ1-2; 10 nucleotides agree with TRBD1. Germline assignment: CDR1 MDHEN and CDR2 SYDVKM. Trimming removed 4 bases from V and 5 bases from J; junction bases left unmatched: 7. The CDR3 spans 15 residues.

Only a few counts were recorded for this clone. The chain carries TRBV5-1 and TRBJ2-2, with TRBD1 matching over 8 bases. V shed 6 bases, J shed 2 bases, and the junction held 6 bases outside the gene matches. Germline V lookup: CDR1 SGHRS, CDR2 YFSETQ. This CDR3 comprises 15 residues. The CDR3 reads CASIWDRPNTGELFF. The CDR3 DNA reads as TGCGCCAGCATTTGGGACAGGCCCAACACCGGGGAGCTGTTTTTT.

This clone was picked up a small number of times. V is TRBV6-5 and J is TRBJ1-2; 7 nucleotides agree with TRBD1. Germline V lookup: CDR1 MNHEY, CDR2 SVGAGI. The length of the CDR3 is 16 residues. V lost 2 bases, J lost 2 bases, and 8 bases stayed unmatched. The chain's CDR3 is CASSYRFGGQNYGYTF. CDR3 in DNA: TGTGCCAGCAGTTACCGCTTTGGGGGACAGAACTATGGCTACACCTTC.

Only a few counts were recorded for this clone. The sample carries other DNA sequences with the same CDR3. V is TRBV7-2 and J is TRBJ2-7; 8 bases are shared with TRBD1. This CDR3 comprises 15 residues. Germline CDR1 is SGHTA and CDR2 is FQGNSA. With 2 bases clipped from V and 2 bases from J, the junction kept 5 bases outside the gene matches. Written as DNA, the CDR3 is TGTGCCAGCAGCTTAACTGGGACAGGTACCTACGAGCAGTACTTC. Protein: CASSLTGTGTYEQYF.

The chain joins TRBV18 to TRBJ2-4, with a tentative D call TRBD2 (6 bases). V dropped 1 base and J dropped 2 bases, with 15 bases sitting between them. CDR3 length equals 17 residues. Per the germline V gene, CDR1 is KGHSH and CDR2 is LQKENI. The CDR3 here is CASSPLGTEGTKNIQYF. The CDR3, as DNA: TGTGCCAGCTCACCACTGGGGACGGAGGGTACCAAAAACATTCAGTACTTC.

The chain combines TRBV4-1 with TRBJ1-2, with TRBD1 matching over 9 bases. V lost 4 bases to trimming and J lost 7 bases; unmatched junction nucleotides: 19. The CDR3 length is 18 residues. CDR1 and CDR2 from the germline V gene are MGHRA and YSYEKL. The CDR3 spells CASSRASRTGTGSRGYTF. The CDR3 nucleotides are TGCGCCAGCAGCCGAGCAAGCCGGACGGGGACAGGGTCGCGTGGCTACACCTTC.

The chain links TRBV29-1 to TRBJ1-4, with 8 bases lining up with TRBD1. V dropped 7 bases and J dropped 8; count of bases not matched to a gene: 9. The CDR3 runs 13 residues. Germline-derived CDR1 and CDR2 are SQVTM and ANQGSEA. DNA for the CDR3: TGCAGCGGTACTGGACAGGGTGGGGAAAAACTGTTTTTT. Its protein product is CSGTGQGGEKLFF.

As DNA, the CDR3 is TGTGCCAGCAGCCCCACTAGCGGGGGCCTCTCCTACAATGAGCAGTTCTTC. This codes for CASSPTSGGLSYNEQFF. This chain connects TRBV7-9 to TRBJ2-1; the match to TRBD2 covers 11 bases. The CDR3 is 17 residues long. With 5 bases clipped from V and 0 bases from J, the junction kept 6 bases outside the gene matches. Per germline, CDR1 SEHNR and CDR2 FQNEAQ (reference sequence). Supplemented by reference TRBV7-9 and TRBJ2-1, the full variable domain reads DTGVSQNPRHKITKRGQNVTFRCDPISEHNRLYWYRQTLGQGPEFLTYFQNEAQLEKSRLLSDRFSAERPKGSFSTLEIQRTEQGDSAMYLCASSPTSGGLSYNEQFFGPGTRLTVL.

This clone was found a few times. The chain uses TRBV4-3 and TRBJ2-1; 16 bases agree with TRBD2. V lost 4 bases and J lost 0; bases outside the gene matches: 3. Germline V gene lookup returns CDR1 LGHNA and CDR2 YSLEER. The CDR3 has 18 amino acids. The CDR3 is CASSLGLAGGPSYNEQFF. Here the CDR3 DNA reads TGCGCCAGCAGCCTGGGACTAGCGGGAGGGCCCTCCTACAATGAGCAGTTCTTC.